The rows below give T cell receptor beta chains drawn from one sample of a study of control samples from healthy donors and cancer patients. Clones were read by immunoSEQ multiplex PCR, and TCRdb kept only the in-frame ones, dropping some. The data show roughly 100,000 clones, around 90% seen once. The specimen was blood. The source is a man younger than 45 in good health. The CDR3 runs from the conserved cysteine through the conserved F or W. A D gene is named only where the DNA matches it firmly. Clone size is given for some rows only: seen once, a few or many times, or a class if the clone is expanded.

d_call,cdr3_length,clone_size,j_call,v_call,cdr3_aa,cdr3_nt
TRBD1,12,-,TRBJ2-7,TRBV5-1,CASSGRGLEQYF,TGCGCCAGCAGCGGCAGGGGGCTCGAGCAGTACTTC
-,16,-,TRBJ1-6,TRBV3-1/TRBV3-2,CASSRGRAAYNSPLHF,TGTGCCAGCAGCCGGGGGAGGGCGGCGTATAATTCACCCCTCCACTTT
TRBD2,13,-,TRBJ2-7,TRBV5-1,CASSLETSNSQYF,TGCGCCAGCAGCTTGGAGACTAGCAATTCGCAGTACTTC
-,18,-,TRBJ1-2,TRBV27,CASSLLPPGTVFNYGYTF,TGTGCCAGCAGTTTGCTTCCTCCCGGGACGGTGTTTAACTATGGCTACACCTTC
-,15,-,TRBJ1-2,TRBV3-1/TRBV3-2,CASSRPGEGAYGYTF,TGTGCCAGCAGCCGCCCCGGCGAAGGCGCCTATGGCTACACCTTC
-,13,few,TRBJ1-5,TRBV18,CASSWDSNQPQHF,TGTGCCAGCTCATGGGATAGCAATCAGCCCCAGCATTTT
TRBD1,13,-,TRBJ1-1,TRBV9,CASRGTDNTEAFF,TGTGCCAGCAGAGGGACAGATAACACTGAAGCTTTCTTT
TRBD1,15,once,TRBJ1-2,TRBV9,CASSVAPGGDYGYTF,TGTGCCAGCAGCGTAGCCCCAGGGGGCGACTATGGCTACACCTTC
TRBD2,15,-,TRBJ2-1,TRBV5-1,CASSLGGSSFNEQFF,TGCGCCAGCAGCTTAGGCGGGAGTTCCTTCAATGAGCAGTTCTTC
-,15,-,TRBJ1-1,TRBV7-2,CASSLGTATPTEAFF,TGTGCCAGCAGCTTAGGGACAGCCACCCCCACTGAAGCTTTCTTT
-,15,-,TRBJ1-1,TRBV5-1,CASSQDPGLNTEAFF,TGCGCCAGCAGCCAGGACCCAGGCCTGAACACTGAAGCTTTCTTT
TRBD2,17,few,TRBJ2-7,TRBV6-1,CASSEVPGTRTPYEQYF,TGTGCCAGCAGTGAAGTTCCAGGGACTAGGACGCCCTACGAGCAGTACTTC
TRBD2,15,-,TRBJ2-2,TRBV5-1,CASSILAGGTGELFF,TGCGCCAGCAGCATTCTAGCGGGAGGCACCGGGGAGCTGTTTTTT
TRBD1,14,-,TRBJ1-4,TRBV3-1/TRBV3-2,CASSFGTGVEKLFF,TGTGCCAGCAGCTTTGGGACAGGGGTGGAAAAACTGTTTTTT
TRBD1,15,-,TRBJ2-7,TRBV3-1/TRBV3-2,CASSRAGQGTYEQYF,TGTGCCAGCAGCCGCGCGGGACAGGGGACCTACGAGCAGTACTTC
TRBD2,15,-,TRBJ2-2,TRBV7-3,CASSTTSLADGELFF,TGTGCCAGCAGCACGACTAGCTTAGCTGACGGGGAGCTGTTTTTT
-,15,-,TRBJ2-2,TRBV4-3,CASSLNLGGTGELFF,TGCGCCAGCAGCCTCAACCTTGGAGGCACCGGGGAGCTGTTTTTT
-,13,-,TRBJ1-1,TRBV3-1/TRBV3-2,CASSPRANTEAFF,TGTGCCAGCAGCCCCAGGGCTAACACTGAAGCTTTCTTT
TRBD1,13,-,TRBJ1-2,TRBV2,CASSEDRGYGYTF,TGTGCCAGCAGTGAAGACAGGGGCTATGGCTACACCTTC
-,14,-,TRBJ2-7,TRBV6-2/TRBV6-3,CASSRLQGNYEQYF,TGTGCCAGCAGCCGCTTGCAGGGAAACTACGAGCAGTACTTC
-,14,-,TRBJ1-4,TRBV13,CASSLDSLNEKLFF,TGTGCCAGCAGCTTAGACAGTCTTAATGAAAAACTGTTTTTT
TRBD1,17,-,TRBJ2-3,TRBV27,CASSPLGPQGVADTQYF,TGTGCCAGCAGCCCCTTGGGGCCCCAGGGGGTGGCAGATACGCAGTATTTT
TRBD2,14,-,TRBJ2-2,TRBV28,CASRISGRAGELFF,TGTGCCAGCAGGATTAGCGGGAGAGCGGGGGAGCTGTTTTTT
-,14,-,TRBJ2-3,TRBV27,CASSLSQYLDTQYF,TGTGCCAGCAGTTTATCACAGTATCTGGATACGCAGTATTTT
-,15,-,TRBJ1-1,TRBV29-1,CSVLQAHLLNTEAFF,TGCAGCGTGCTCCAGGCCCACCTTTTGAACACTGAAGCTTTCTTT
TRBD1,14,-,TRBJ2-7,TRBV7-9,CASSTGQADYEQYF,TGTGCCAGCAGCACGGGACAGGCGGACTACGAGCAGTACTTC
TRBD1,13,-,TRBJ1-2,TRBV12-3/TRBV12-4,CASSFDRGYGYTF,TGTGCCAGCAGTTTCGACAGGGGTTATGGCTACACCTTC
TRBD1,16,-,TRBJ2-2,TRBV7-3,CASSLSGDRGAGELFF,TGTGCCAGCAGCTTAAGTGGGGACAGGGGTGCCGGGGAGCTGTTTTTT
TRBD2,14,-,TRBJ2-3,TRBV4-2,CASSPREGTDTQYF,TGTGCCAGCAGCCCCAGGGAGGGAACAGATACGCAGTATTTT
-,16,-,TRBJ2-7,TRBV11-3,CASSITGTKAPYEQYF,TGTGCCAGCAGCATCACCGGGACAAAAGCCCCCTACGAGCAGTACTTC
TRBD2,14,once,TRBJ2-7,TRBV9,CASSVLAGEGEQYF,TGTGCCAGCAGTGTCCTAGCGGGAGAGGGCGAGCAGTACTTC
TRBD2,19,-,TRBJ2-7,TRBV7-9,CASSSVDFPGLAGFYEQYF,TGTGCCAGCAGCTCCGTAGACTTTCCGGGACTAGCGGGGTTCTACGAGCAGTACTTC
TRBD2,18,-,TRBJ2-7,TRBV6-2/TRBV6-3,CASSTVVWTSGSGLEQYF,TGTGCCAGCAGTACCGTAGTCTGGACTAGCGGGAGCGGTCTCGAGCAGTACTTC
-,12,-,TRBJ2-5,TRBV29-1,CSVIFGGLGPYF,TGCAGCGTGATATTCGGGGGATTGGGTCCTTACTTC
TRBD2,15,-,TRBJ2-7,TRBV10-2,CASSGWTSGSYEQYF,TGCGCCAGCAGTGGATGGACTAGCGGATCCTACGAGCAGTACTTC
TRBD2,16,-,TRBJ2-5,TRBV5-6,CASSLGSSGSQETQYF,TGTGCCAGCAGCTTAGGGTCTAGCGGGAGCCAAGAGACCCAGTACTTC
-,14,-,TRBJ2-7,TRBV7-2,CASSFAGIAYEQYF,TGTGCCAGCAGCTTCGCCGGGATCGCATACGAGCAGTACTTC
-,17,-,TRBJ1-5,TRBV24-1,CATRGVGRGGSNQPQHF,TGTGCCACCAGGGGGGTTGGGAGGGGCGGAAGCAATCAGCCCCAGCATTTT
TRBD1,15,-,TRBJ2-5,TRBV5-4,CASRQDRGTQETQYF,TGTGCCAGCAGACAAGACAGGGGGACTCAAGAGACCCAGTACTTC
-,15,-,TRBJ2-1,TRBV7-3,CASSLVVGSNNEQFF,TGTGCCAGCAGCTTAGTGGTAGGGAGTAACAATGAGCAGTTCTTC
TRBD1,17,-,TRBJ1-2,TRBV7-9,CASSYPGQGAGDYGYTF,TGTGCCAGCAGCTACCCGGGACAGGGGGCAGGAGACTATGGCTACACCTTC
-,14,-,TRBJ2-1,TRBV6-2/TRBV6-3,CASSYSEPYNEQFF,TGTGCCAGCAGTTACTCCGAACCTTACAATGAGCAGTTCTTC
-,13,-,TRBJ2-1,TRBV3-1/TRBV3-2,CASSQGTRGEQFF,TGTGCCAGCAGCCAAGGCACAAGGGGGGAGCAGTTCTTC
-,13,-,TRBJ2-2,TRBV7-3,CASSFTVTGELFF,TGTGCCAGCAGCTTCACAGTCACCGGGGAGCTGTTTTTT
-,14,-,TRBJ2-7,TRBV14,CASSQDYVTGEQYF,TGTGCCAGCAGCCAAGATTATGTGACGGGAGAGCAGTACTTC
-,12,-,TRBJ1-5,TRBV7-9,CASSLKGQPQHF,TGTGCCAGCAGCTTAAAGGGTCAGCCCCAGCATTTT
-,15,-,TRBJ2-1,TRBV10-1,CASSSGRDPRDEQFF,TGCGCCAGCAGTTCGGGCCGGGACCCTCGGGATGAGCAGTTCTTC
TRBD2,14,-,TRBJ2-7,TRBV4-2,CASSQARGGNEQYF,TGTGCCAGCAGCCAAGCTCGGGGGGGAAACGAGCAGTACTTC